This section outlines one T cell receptor (beta chain) sequence together with its context. The data belong to a study of cytomegalovirus exposure and HLA in healthy donors. From germline, CDR1 is MDHEN and CDR2 SYDVKM. The CDR3 spans 20 residues. J lost 5 bases, V lost 2 bases, and 20 bases had no gene match. A multiplex PCR was run with 60 Vbeta primers and 13 Jbeta primers. Assay used: immunoSEQ multiplex PCR; TCRdb lists only in-frame clones, some missing. The data contain about 160,000 clones, 85% of them singletons. The chain combines TRBV28 with TRBJ2-5; TRBD2 aligns across 10 bases. This clonotype was obtained from a boy aged 2 to 9 in good health and CMV-seronegative. Sequenced sample: PBMCs. DNA of the CDR3: TGTGCCAGCAGTTTAAGTTCCCTTCGAATCCAACTAGCGGGGCGGGAGACCCAGTACTTC. This sequence encodes CASSLSSLRIQLAGRETQYF.